This TCR beta chain was profiled in a study of Ad26.COV2.S vaccination and SARS-CoV-2 variants. About this clone: Its antigen is not known.

The assay was immunoSEQ multiplex PCR, and TCRdb's table has in-frame clones only and misses some. The sample has a few hundred thousand clones; more than 75% are singletons. Study-level points and caveats: Measurements of TCR breadth and depth may have given underestimates of the total T cell responses.

Treatment specified: roughly 20 received Ad26.COV2.S at low or high dose, single or two shots; about 5 received placebo; per-sample allocation not given. Following the first vaccine or placebo injection, samples were taken on day 63. The sequence came from a person between 18 and 65 years old who received the Ad26.COV2.S COVID-19 vaccine or a placebo. The starting material was peripheral blood, obtained in a trial of Ad26.COV2.S vaccine versus placebo.

The CDR3 protein is CASSESFGWGDNYEQYF. CDR3 sequence (DNA): TGTGCCAGCAGCGAGTCGTTTGGGTGGGGGGACAACTACGAGCAGTACTTC. The chain recombines TRBV5-6 with TRBJ2-7, with D perhaps given as TRBD1 or TRBD2 (6 bases each). The germline V gene encodes CDR1 SGHDT and CDR2 YYEEEE. V dropped 4 bases and J dropped 3 bases, with 23 bases sitting between them. This CDR3 comprises 17 residues.